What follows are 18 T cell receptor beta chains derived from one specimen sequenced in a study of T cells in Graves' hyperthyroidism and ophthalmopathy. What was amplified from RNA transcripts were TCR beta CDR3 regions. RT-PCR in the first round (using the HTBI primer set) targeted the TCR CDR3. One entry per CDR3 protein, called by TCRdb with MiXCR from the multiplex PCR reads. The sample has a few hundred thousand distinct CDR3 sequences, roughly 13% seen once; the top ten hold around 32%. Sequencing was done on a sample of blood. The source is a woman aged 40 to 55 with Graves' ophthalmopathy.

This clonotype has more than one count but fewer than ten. DNA for the CDR3: TGTGCCAGCAGGGCTACCTTACGCTATAATTCACCCCTCCACTTT. Translating gives CASRATLRYNSPLHF. This chain uses TRBV28 with TRBJ1-6; D not certain. The germline V gene has CDR1 MDHEN and CDR2 SYDVKM. There are 15 residues in the CDR3. V was clipped by 6 bases and J by 3 bases, with 12 bases between them.

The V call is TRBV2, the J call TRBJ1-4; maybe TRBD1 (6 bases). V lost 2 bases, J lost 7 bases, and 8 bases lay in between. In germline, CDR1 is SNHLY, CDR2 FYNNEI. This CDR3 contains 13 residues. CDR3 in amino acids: CASSEMGAEKLFF. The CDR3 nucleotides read TGTGCCAGCAGTGAAATGGGGGCTGAAAAACTGTTTTTT.

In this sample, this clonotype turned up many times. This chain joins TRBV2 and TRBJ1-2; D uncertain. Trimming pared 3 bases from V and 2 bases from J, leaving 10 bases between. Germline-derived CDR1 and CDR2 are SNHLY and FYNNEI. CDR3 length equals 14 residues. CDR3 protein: CASSEVRLNYGYTF. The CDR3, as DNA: TGTGCCAGCAGTGAGGTCAGATTGAACTATGGCTACACCTTC.

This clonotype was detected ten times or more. DNA for the CDR3: TGTGCCTGGAGTCCTAAGGGGACTGAAGCTTTCTTT. Translation: CAWSPKGTEAFF. The chain joins TRBV30 to TRBJ1-1, with a possible D match to TRBD1 (5 bases). The CDR3 spans 12 residues. Trimming stripped 2 bases from V and 5 bases from J, with 9 bases between. The germline CDR1 and CDR2 sequences are GTSNPN and SVGIG (reference sequence).

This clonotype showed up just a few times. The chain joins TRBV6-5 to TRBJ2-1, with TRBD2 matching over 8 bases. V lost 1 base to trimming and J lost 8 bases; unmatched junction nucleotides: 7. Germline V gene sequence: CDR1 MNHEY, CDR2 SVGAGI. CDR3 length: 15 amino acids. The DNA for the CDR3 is TGTGCCAGCAGTTACTTCGGGGGGGCGGTGGATGAGCAGTTCTTC. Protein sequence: CASSYFGGAVDEQFF.

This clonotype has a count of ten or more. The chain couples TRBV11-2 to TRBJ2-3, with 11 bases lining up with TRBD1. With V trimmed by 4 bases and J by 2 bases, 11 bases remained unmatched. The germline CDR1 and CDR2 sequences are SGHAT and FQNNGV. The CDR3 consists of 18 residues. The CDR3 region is CASSSPGQGAADTDTQYF. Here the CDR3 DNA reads TGTGCCAGCAGCTCACCAGGACAGGGGGCGGCGGACACAGATACGCAGTATTTT.

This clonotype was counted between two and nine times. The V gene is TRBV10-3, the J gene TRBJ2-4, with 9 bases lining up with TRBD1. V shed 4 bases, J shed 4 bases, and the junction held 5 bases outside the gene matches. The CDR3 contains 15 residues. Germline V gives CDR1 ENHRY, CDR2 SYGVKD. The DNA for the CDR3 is TGTGCCATCAGTGGCGGACAGGGGCCGAAAAACATTCAGTACTTC. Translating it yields CAISGGQGPKNIQYF.

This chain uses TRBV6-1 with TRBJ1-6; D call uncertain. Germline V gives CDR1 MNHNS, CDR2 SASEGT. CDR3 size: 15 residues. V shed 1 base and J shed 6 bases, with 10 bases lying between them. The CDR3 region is CASSEVTATNSPLHF. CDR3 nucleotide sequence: TGTGCCAGCAGTGAAGTTACAGCTACTAATTCACCCCTCCACTTT.

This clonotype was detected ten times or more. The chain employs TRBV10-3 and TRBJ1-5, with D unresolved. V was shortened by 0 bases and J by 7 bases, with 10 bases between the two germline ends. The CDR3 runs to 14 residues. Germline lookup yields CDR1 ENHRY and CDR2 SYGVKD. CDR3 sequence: CAISESAPVQPQHF. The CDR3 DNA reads TGTGCCATCAGTGAGTCTGCACCCGTCCAGCCCCAGCATTTT.

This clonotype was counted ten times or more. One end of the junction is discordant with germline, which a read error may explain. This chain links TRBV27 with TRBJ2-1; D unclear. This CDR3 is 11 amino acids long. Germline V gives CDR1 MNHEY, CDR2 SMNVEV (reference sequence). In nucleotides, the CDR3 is TGTGCCAGCAGTTCCTTCAATGAGCAGTTCTTC. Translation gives CASSSFNEQFF.

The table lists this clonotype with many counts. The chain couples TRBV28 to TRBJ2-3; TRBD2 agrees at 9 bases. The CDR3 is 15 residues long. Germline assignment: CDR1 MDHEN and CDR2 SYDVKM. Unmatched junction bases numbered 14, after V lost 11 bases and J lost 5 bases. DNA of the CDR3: TGTGCCGCCGGTAGCGGGAGCACGATCGGAGATACGCAGTATTTT. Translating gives CAAGSGSTIGDTQYF.

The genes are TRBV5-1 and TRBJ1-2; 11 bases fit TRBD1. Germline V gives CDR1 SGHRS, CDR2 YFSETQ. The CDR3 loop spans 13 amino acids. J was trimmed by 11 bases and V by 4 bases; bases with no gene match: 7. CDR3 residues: CASSLGQGARYTF. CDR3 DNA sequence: TGCGCCAGCAGCCTCGGACAGGGGGCCCGATACACCTTC.

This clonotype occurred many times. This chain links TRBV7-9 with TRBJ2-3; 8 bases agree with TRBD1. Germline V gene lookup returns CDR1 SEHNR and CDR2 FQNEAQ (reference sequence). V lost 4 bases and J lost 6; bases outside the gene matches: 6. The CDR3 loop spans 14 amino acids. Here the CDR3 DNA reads TGTGCCAGCAGCTGGGACAGGAGATACGATACGCAGTATTTT. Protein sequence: CASSWDRRYDTQYF.

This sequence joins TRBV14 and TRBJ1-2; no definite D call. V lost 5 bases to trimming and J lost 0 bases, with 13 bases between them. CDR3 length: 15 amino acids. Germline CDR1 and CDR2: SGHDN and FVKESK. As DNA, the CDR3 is TGTGCCAGCAGCTATGGACGAGGGACTAACTATGGCTACACCTTC. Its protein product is CASSYGRGTNYGYTF.

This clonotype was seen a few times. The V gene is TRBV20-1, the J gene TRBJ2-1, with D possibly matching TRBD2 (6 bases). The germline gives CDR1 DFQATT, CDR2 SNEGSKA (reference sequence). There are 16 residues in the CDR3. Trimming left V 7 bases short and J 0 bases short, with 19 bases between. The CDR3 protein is CSVFPVVGSSYNEQFF. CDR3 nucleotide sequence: TGCAGTGTCTTCCCAGTCGTCGGGAGCTCCTACAATGAGCAGTTCTTC.

The CDR3 DNA reads as TGCGCCAGCAGCTTAACAGGGACGGGAGAGACCCAGTACTTC. This gives the protein CASSLTGTGETQYF. The chain has TRBV5-1 and TRBJ2-5, with a possible D match to TRBD1 (6 bases). V was clipped by 2 bases and J by 4 bases, with 12 bases between them. Germline CDR1 SGHRS, CDR2 YFSETQ. The CDR3 sequence is 14 residues long.

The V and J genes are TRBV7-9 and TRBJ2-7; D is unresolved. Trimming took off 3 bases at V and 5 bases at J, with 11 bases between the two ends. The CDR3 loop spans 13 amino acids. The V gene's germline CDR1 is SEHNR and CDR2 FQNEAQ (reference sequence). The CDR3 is CASSLATSHEQYF. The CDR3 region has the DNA TGTGCCAGCAGCTTGGCCACTTCTCACGAGCAGTACTTC.

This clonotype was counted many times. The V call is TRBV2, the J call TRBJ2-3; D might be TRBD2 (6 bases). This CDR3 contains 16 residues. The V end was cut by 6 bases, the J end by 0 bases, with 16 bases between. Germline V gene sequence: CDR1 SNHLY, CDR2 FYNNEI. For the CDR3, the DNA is TGTGCCAGCAGGAGACTAGGGCGGGGTAGCACAGATACGCAGTATTTT. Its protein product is CASRRLGRGSTDTQYF. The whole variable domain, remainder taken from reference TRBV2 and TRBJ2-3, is EPEVTQTPSHQVTQMGQEVILRCVPISNHLYFYWYRQILGQKVEFLVSFYNNEISEKSEIFDDQFSVERPDGSNFTLKIRSTKLEDSAMYFCASRRLGRGSTDTQYFGPGTRLTVL.